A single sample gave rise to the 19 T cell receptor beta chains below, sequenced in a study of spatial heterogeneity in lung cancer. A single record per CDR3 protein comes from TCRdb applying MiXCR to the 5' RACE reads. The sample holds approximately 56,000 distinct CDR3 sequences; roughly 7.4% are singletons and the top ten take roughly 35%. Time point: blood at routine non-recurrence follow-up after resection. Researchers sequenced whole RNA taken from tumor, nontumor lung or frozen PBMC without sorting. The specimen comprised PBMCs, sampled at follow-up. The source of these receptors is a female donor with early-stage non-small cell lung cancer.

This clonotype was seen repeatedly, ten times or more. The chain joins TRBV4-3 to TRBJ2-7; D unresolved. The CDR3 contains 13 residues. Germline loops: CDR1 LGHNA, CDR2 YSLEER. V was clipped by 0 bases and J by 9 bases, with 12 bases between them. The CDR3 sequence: CASSQEATTGQYF. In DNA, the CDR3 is TGCGCCAGCAGCCAAGAGGCGACCACCGGGCAGTACTTC.

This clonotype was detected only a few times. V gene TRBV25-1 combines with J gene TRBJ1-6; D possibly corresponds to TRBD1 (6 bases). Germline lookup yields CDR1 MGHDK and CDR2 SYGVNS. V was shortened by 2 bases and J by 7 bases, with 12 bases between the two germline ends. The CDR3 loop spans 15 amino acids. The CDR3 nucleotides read TGTGCCAGCAGTGAACTTCCCGGACAGAATTCACCCCTCCACTTT. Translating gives CASSELPGQNSPLHF.

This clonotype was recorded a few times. The CDR3 loop is CASSQGMRSYEQYF. Here the CDR3 DNA reads TGCGCCAGCAGCCAAGGGATGCGATCCTACGAGCAGTACTTC. The chain joins TRBV4-1 to TRBJ2-7; D ambiguous. This CDR3 region has 14 residues. The V gene lost 1 base and the J gene lost 1 base, with 8 bases spanning the gap. The V gene's germline CDR1 is MGHRA and CDR2 YSYEKL.

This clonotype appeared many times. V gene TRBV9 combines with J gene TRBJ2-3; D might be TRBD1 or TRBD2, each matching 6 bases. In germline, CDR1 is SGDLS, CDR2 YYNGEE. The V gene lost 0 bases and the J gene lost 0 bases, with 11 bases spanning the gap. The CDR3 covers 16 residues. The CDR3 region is CASSVAGATSTDTQYF. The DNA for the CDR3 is TGTGCCAGCAGCGTAGCGGGGGCTACTAGCACAGATACGCAGTATTTT.

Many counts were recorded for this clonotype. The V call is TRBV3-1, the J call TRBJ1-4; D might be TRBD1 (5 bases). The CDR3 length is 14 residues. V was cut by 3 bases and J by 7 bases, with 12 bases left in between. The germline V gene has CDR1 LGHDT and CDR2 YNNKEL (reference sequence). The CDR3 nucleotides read TGTGCCAGCAGCCAGTGGGGGAAGGGTGAAAAACTGTTTTTT. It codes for CASSQWGKGEKLFF.

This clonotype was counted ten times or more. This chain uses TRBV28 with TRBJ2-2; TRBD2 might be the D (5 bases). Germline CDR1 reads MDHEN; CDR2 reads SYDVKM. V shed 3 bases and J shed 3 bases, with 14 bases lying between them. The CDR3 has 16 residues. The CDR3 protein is CASSLPPRGDTGELFF. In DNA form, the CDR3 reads TGTGCCAGCAGTTTGCCGCCTCGGGGTGACACCGGGGAGCTGTTTTTT.

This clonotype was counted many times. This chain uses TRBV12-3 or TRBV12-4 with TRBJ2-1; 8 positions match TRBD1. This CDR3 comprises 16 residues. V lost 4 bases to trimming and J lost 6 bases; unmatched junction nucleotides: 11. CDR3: CASSWNGQGARNEQFF. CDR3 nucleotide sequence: TGTGCCAGCAGTTGGAATGGGCAGGGGGCGCGCAATGAGCAGTTCTTC.

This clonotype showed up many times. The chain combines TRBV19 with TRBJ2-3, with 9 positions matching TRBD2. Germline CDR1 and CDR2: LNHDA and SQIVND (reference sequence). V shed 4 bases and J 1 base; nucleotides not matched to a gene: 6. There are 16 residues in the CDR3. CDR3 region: CASSKTVAGGTDTQYF. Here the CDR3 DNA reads TGTGCCAGTAGTAAAACCGTAGCGGGGGGCACAGATACGCAGTATTTT.

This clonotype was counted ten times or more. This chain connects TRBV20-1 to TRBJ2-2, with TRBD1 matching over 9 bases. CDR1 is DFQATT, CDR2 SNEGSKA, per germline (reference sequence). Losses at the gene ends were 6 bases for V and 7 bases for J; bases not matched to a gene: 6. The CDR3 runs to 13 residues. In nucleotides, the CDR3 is TGCAGTGCCTCCCGGGACAGGGACGGGGAGCTGTTTTTT. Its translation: CSASRDRDGELFF.

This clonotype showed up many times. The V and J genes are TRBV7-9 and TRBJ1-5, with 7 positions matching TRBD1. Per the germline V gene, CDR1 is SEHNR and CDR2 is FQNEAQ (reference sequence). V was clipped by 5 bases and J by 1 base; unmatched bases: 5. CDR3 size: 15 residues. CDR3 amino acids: CASSKGASSNQPQHF. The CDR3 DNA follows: TGTGCCAGCAGCAAGGGGGCTTCGAGCAATCAGCCCCAGCATTTT.

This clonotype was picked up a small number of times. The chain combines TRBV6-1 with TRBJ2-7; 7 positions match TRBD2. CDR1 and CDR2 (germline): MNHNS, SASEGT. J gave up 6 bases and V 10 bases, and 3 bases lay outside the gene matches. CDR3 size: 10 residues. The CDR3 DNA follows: TGTGCCACAGCGGGGACCGAGCAGTACTTC. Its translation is CATAGTEQYF.

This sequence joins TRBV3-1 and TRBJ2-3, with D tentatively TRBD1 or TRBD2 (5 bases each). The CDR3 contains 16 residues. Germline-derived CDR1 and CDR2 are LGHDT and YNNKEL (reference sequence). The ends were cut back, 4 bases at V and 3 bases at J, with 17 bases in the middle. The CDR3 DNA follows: TGTGCCAGCAGCCTTGGGGCAGGGACCGGTACAGATACGCAGTATTTT. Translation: CASSLGAGTGTDTQYF.

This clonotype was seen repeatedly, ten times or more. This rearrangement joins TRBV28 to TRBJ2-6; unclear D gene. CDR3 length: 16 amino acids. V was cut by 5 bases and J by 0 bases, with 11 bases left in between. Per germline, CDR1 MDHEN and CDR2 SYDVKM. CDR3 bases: TGTGCCAGCAGTACTCATTCCTACTCTGGGGCCAACGTCCTGACTTTC. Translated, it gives CASSTHSYSGANVLTF.

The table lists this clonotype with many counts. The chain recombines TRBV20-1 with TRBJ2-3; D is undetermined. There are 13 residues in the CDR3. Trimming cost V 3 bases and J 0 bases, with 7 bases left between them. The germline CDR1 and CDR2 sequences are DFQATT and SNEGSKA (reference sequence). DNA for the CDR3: TGCAGTGCTAGGGGGTCTAGCACAGATACGCAGTATTTT. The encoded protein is CSARGSSTDTQYF.

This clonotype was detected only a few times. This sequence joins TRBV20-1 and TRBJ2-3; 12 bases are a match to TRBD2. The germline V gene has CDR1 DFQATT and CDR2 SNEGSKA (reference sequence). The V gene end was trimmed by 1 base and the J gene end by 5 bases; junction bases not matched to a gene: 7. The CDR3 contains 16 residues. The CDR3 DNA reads TGCAGTGCTAGAGTTCTAGCGGGGGGGCCTGTAGATACGCAGTATTTT. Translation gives CSARVLAGGPVDTQYF.

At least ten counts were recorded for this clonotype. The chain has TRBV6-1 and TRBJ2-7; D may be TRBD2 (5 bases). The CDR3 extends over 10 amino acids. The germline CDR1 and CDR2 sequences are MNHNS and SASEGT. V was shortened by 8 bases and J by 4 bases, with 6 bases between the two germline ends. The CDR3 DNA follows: TGTGCCAGCGGACTTTACGAGCAGTACTTC. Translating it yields CASGLYEQYF.

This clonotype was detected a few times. CDR3 residues: CATSDPRTGNQPQHF. The CDR3 nucleotides are TGTGCCACCAGTGACCCTCGTACGGGCAATCAGCCCCAGCATTTT. The V call is TRBV24-1, the J call TRBJ1-5; D is unresolved. The CDR3 is made up of 15 amino acids. V was trimmed by 4 bases and J by 2 bases, leaving 11 bases between them. Germline V CDR1 and CDR2: KGHDR, SFDVKD.

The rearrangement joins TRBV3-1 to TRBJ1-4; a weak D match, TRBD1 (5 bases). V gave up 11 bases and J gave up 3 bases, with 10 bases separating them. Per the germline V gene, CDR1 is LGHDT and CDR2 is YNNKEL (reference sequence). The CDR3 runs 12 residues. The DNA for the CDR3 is TGTGCCGCAGGCAGGGCTAATGAAAAACTGTTTTTT. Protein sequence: CAAGRANEKLFF.

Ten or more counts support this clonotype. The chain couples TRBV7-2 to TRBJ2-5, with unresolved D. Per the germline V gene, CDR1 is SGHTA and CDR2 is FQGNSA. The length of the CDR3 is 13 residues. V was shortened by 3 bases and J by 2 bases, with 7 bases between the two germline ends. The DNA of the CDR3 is TGTGCCAGCAGCTTTCGGCAGCAAGAGACCCAGTACTTC. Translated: CASSFRQQETQYF.